This T cell receptor beta chain was documented in a study of T cell repertoires in cytomegalovirus infection (dated by TCRdb to about 2019). Context from the whole study: Donor HLA type was relevant to the analysis, because carriage of CMV infection together with the matching HLA type was indicated by public TCR beta signatures. Overall results and qualifications from the work: Carriers of CMV infection plus the relevant HLA type were discriminated by the cumulative frequency of public TCR beta family members in the study cohort and in an independent roughly 370-donor cohort. The ex vivo response was dominated by HLA-C-restricted CMV-specific TCR beta clonotypes, which also provided the single most frequent clonotype in two of eight donors.

This clonotype turned up a few times. No cognate antigen has been identified for it. The record has no base qualities; no much larger clone is one base away. CDR1 and CDR2 are read off the germline V gene (reference sequence) as DFQATT and SNEGSKA. The trim is 5 bases for V and 2 bases for J, with a gap of 12 bases between the germline ends. The CDR3, from cysteine to phenylalanine, totals 13 residues. The entry retains the CDR3 DNA only, 39 bases that are in frame from base 1. The instrument given in TCRdb is Illumina HiSeq 1500. The public reads were reprocessed in TCRdb via fastp at Q25 and MiXCR, keeping in-frame beta chains. Identical CDR3 proteins give one entry, which carries the most common genes and DNA. Counted in this sample were under 800,000 distinct CDR3 sequences; less than 25% of them appeared once. Of the sample, roughly 8% falls within the top ten clones.

The chain uses TRBV20-1 and TRBJ2-5, and possibly TRBD1, on 5 matching bases. The sequenced material came from CD8+ T cells from PBMCs. The source is a human donor in good health (CMV status not recorded). Some clones in this sample may be carry-over from other donors' samples. The DNA sequence follows: TGCAGTGCTCCAAGGGGCATTCAAGAGACCCAGTACTTC. This yields the protein CSAPRGIQETQYF.